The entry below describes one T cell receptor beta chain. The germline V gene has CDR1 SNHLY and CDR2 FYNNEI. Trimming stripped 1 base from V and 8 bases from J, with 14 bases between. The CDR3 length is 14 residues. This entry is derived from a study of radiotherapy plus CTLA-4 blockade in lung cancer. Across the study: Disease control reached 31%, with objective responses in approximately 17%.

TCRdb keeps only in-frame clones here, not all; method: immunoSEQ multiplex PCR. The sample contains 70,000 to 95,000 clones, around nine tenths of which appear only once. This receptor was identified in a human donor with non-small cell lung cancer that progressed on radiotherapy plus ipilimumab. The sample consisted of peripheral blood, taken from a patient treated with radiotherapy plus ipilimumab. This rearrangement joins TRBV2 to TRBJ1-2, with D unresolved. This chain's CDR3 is CASSEVGEVWGYTF. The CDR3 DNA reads TGTGCCAGCAGTGAAGTTGGGGAGGTATGGGGCTACACCTTC.